The clone carrying this TCR beta chain came up a few times. This sample was taken from a study of blood T cell repertoires in COVID-19. Background on the study: Samples representing acute and convalescent COVID-19 were sourced from the United States, Italy and Spain.

Germline CDR1 MGHRA, CDR2 YSYEKL. This CDR3 is built from 16 residues. J was trimmed by 4 bases and V by 4 bases; bases with no gene match: 13. Sequencing was performed with immunoSEQ multiplex PCR; in TCRdb, only in-frame clones are kept and a portion is missing. The repertoire holds around 250,000 clones, with roughly nine tenths as singletons. The V and J genes are TRBV4-1 and TRBJ2-7; TRBD1 agrees at 7 bases. The sample was peripheral blood. This clonotype was obtained from a man younger than 30 with active or convalescent COVID-19. The DNA for the CDR3 is TGCGCCAGCAGCCCTCCCCCACTTATGACAGGGTACGAGCAGTACTTC. Translating gives CASSPPPLMTGYEQYF.